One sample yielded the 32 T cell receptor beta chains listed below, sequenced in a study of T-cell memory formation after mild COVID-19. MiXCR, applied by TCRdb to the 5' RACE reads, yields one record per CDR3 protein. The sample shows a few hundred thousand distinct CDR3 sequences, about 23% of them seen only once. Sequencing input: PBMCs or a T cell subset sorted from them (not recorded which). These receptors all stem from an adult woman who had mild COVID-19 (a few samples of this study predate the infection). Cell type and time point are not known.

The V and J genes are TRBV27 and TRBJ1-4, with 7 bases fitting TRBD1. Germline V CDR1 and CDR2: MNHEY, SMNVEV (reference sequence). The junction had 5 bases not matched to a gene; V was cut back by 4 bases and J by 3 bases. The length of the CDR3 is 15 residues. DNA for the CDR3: TGTGCCAGCAGTTCACGGACAGGTGCTAATGAAAAACTGTTTTTT. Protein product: CASSSRTGANEKLFF.

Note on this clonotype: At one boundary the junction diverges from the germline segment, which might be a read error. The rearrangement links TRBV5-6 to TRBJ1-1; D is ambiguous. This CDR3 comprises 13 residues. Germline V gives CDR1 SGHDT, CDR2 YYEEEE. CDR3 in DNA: TGTGCCAGCAGCTTGAACGGCCACCCTGAGGCTTTCTTT. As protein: CASSLNGHPEAFF.

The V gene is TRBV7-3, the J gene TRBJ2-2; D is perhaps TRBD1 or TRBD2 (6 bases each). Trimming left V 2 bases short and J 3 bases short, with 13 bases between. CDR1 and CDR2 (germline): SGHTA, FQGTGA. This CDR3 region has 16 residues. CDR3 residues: CASSLRGGTDTGELFF. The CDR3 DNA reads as TGTGCCAGCAGCTTACGAGGGGGGACTGACACCGGGGAGCTGTTTTTT.

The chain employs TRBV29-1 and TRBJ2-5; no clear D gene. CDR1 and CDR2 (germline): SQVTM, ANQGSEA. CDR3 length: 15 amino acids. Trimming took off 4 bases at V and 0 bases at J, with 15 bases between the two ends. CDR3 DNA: TGCAGCGTTGGAACAGCCTACCACTACCAAGAGACCCAGTACTTC. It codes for CSVGTAYHYQETQYF.

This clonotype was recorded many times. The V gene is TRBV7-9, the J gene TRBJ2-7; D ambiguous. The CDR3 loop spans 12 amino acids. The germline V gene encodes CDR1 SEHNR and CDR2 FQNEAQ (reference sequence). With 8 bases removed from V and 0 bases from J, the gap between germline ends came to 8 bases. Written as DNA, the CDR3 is TGTGCCAGCGAGGCGGTCTCCTACGAGCAGTACTTC. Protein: CASEAVSYEQYF.

The CDR3 DNA is TGTGCCAGCAGCTTCGGGACAGGCAGGGAATACGAGCAGTACTTC. Translation: CASSFGTGREYEQYF. The rearrangement links TRBV5-4 to TRBJ2-7, with TRBD1 identical over 8 bases. With 2 bases clipped from V and 4 bases from J, the junction kept 8 bases outside the gene matches. The CDR3 runs to 15 residues. CDR1 SGHNT and CDR2 YYREEE come from the germline V gene (reference sequence).

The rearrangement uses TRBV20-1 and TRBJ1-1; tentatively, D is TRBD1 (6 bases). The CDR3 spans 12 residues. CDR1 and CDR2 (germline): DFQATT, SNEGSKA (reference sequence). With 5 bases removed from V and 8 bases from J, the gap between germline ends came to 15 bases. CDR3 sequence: CSAAPRTEEAFF. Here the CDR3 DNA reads TGCAGTGCTGCGCCGCGGACAGAAGAAGCTTTCTTT.

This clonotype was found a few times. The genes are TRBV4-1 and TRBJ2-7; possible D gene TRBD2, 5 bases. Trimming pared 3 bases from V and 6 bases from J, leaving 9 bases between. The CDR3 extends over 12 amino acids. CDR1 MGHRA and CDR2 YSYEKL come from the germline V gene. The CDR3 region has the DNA TGCGCCAGCAGCCAGGATGGAGGCGAGCAGTACTTC. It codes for CASSQDGGEQYF.

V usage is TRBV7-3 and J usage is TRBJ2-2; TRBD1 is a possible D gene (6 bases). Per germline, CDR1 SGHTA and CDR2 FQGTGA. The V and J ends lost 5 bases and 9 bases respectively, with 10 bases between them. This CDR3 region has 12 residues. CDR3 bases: TGTGCCAGCAGCGCACAGGGAAGGGAGCTGTTTTTT. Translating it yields CASSAQGRELFF.

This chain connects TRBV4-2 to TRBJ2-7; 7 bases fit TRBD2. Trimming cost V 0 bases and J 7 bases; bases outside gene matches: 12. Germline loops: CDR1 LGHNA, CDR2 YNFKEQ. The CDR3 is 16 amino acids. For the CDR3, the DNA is TGTGCCAGCAGCCAAGAGGCAGGCGCGGGACTAAGGGAGCAGTACTTC. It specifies CASSQEAGAGLREQYF.

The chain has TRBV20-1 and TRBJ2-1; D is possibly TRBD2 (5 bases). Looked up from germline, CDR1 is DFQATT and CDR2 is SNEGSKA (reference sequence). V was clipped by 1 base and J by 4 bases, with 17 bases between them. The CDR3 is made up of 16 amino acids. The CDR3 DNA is TGCAGTGCTAGAGTCCCCCCTAGCCTTGTTTACAATGAGCAGTTCTTC. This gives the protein CSARVPPSLVYNEQFF.

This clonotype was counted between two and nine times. CDR3: CASSQWTSGGTDTQYF. The CDR3 coding sequence is TGCGCCAGCAGCCAATGGACTAGCGGGGGCACAGATACGCAGTATTTT. The chain uses TRBV4-1 and TRBJ2-3; 12 positions match TRBD2. CDR1 MGHRA and CDR2 YSYEKL come from the germline V gene. Losses at the gene ends were 2 bases for V and 1 base for J; bases not matched to a gene: 1. CDR3 length: 16 amino acids.

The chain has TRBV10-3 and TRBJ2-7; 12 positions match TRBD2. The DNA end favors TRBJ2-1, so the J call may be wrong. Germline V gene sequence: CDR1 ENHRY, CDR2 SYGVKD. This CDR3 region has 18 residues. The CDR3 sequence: CAISDSPLAGGRGNEQFF. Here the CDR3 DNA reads TGTGCCATCAGTGATTCTCCGCTAGCGGGAGGGCGAGGCAATGAGCAGTTCTTC.

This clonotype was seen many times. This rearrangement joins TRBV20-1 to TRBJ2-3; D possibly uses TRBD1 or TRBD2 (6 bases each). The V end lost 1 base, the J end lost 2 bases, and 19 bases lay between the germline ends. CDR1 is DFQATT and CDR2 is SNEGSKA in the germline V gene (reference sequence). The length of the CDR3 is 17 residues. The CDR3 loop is CSARVDWGRGDTDTQYF. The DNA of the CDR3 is TGCAGTGCTAGAGTTGATTGGGGGCGCGGGGACACAGATACGCAGTATTTT.

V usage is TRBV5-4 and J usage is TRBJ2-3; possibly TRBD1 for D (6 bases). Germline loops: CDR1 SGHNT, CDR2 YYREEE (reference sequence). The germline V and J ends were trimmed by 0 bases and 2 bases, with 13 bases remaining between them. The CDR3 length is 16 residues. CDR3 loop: CASSLVGRGSTDTQYF. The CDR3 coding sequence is TGTGCCAGCAGCTTGGTTGGCAGGGGATCCACAGATACGCAGTATTTT.

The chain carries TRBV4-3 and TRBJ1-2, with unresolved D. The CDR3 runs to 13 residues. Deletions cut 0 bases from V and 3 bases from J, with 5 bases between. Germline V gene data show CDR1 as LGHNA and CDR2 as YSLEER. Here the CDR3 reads CASSQDGDYGYTF. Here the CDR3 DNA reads TGCGCCAGCAGCCAAGATGGGGACTATGGCTACACCTTC.

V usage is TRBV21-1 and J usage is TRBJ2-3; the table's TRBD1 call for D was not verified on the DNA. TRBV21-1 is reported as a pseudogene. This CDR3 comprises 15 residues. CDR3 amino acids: CASGERPGATDTQYF. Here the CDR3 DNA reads TGTGCCAGCGGGGAACGGCCTGGCGCCACAGATACGCAGTATTTT.

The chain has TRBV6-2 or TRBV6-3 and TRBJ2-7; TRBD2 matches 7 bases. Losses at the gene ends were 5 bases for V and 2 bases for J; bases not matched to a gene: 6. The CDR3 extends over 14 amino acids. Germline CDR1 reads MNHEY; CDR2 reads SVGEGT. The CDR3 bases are TGTGCCAGCAGTGTTCGACTAGCAACCTACGAGCAGTACTTC. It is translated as CASSVRLATYEQYF.

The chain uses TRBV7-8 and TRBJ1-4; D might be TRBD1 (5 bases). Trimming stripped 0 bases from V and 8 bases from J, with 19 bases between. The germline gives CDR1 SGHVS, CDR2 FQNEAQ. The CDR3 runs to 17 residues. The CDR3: CASSLAFSSRVREKLFF. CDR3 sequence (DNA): TGTGCCAGCAGCTTAGCTTTCAGTAGCAGGGTCCGAGAAAAACTGTTTTTT.

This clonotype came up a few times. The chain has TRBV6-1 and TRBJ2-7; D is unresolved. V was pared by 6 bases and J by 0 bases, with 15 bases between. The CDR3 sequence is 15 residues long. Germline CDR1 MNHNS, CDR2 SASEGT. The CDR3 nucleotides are TGTGCCAGCAGCGTCATCCAACTCCTCTCCTACGAGCAGTACTTC. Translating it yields CASSVIQLLSYEQYF.

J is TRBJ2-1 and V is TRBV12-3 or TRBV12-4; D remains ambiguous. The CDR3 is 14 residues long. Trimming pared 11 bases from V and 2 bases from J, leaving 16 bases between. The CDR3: CAASPTNPYNEQFF. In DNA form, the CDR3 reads TGTGCCGCCTCCCCCACTAACCCCTACAATGAGCAGTTCTTC.

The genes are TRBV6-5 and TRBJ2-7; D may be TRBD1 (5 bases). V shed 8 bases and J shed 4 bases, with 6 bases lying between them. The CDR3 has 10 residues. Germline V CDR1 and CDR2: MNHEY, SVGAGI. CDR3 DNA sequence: TGTGCCAGCGGACATTACGAGCAGTACTTC. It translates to CASGHYEQYF.

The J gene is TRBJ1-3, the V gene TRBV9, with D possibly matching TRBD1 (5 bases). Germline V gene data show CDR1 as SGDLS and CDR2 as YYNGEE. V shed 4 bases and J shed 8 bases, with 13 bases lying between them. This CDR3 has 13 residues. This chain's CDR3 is CASSRGDRDTIYF. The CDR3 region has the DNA TGTGCCAGCAGCCGGGGCGATCGGGACACCATATATTTT.

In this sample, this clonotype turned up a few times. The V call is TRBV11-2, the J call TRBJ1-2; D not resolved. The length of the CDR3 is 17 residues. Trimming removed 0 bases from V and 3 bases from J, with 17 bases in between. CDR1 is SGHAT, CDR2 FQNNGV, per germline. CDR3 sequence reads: CASSLDPGGRGDYGYTF. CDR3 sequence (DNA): TGTGCCAGCAGCTTAGATCCCGGAGGCCGGGGTGACTATGGCTACACCTTC.

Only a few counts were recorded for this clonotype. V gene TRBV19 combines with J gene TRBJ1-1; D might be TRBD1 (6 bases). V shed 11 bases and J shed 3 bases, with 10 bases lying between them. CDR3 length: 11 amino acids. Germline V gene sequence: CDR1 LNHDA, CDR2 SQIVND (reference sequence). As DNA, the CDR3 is TGTGCCTCCAGGGGATACACTGAAGCTTTCTTT. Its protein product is CASRGYTEAFF.

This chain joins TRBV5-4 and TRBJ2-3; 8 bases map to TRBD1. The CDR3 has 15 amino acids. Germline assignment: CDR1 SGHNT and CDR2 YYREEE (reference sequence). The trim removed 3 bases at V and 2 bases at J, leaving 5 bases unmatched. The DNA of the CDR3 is TGTGCCAGCAGCTCACGGACAGGGTCCACAGATACGCAGTATTTT. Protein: CASSSRTGSTDTQYF.

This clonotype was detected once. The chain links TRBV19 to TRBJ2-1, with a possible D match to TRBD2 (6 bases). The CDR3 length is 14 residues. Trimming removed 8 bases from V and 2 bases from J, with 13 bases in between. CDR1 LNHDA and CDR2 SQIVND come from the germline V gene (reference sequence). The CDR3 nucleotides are TGTGCCAGTTGTTCTAGCGCTCCCTACAATGAGCAGTTCTTC. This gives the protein CASCSSAPYNEQFF.

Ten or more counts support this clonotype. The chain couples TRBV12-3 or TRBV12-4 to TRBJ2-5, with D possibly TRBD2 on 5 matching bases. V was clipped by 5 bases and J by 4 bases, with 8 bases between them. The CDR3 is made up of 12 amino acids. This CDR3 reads CASSPGGETQYF. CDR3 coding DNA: TGTGCCAGCAGTCCAGGAGGAGAGACCCAGTACTTC.

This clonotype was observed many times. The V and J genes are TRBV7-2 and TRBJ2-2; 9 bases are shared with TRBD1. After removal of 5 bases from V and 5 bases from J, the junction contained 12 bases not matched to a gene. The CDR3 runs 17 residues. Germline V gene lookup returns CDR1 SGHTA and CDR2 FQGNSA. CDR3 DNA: TGTGCCAGCAGCCACTACCCCGGGACAGGGAAGACCGGGGAGCTGTTTTTT. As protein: CASSHYPGTGKTGELFF.

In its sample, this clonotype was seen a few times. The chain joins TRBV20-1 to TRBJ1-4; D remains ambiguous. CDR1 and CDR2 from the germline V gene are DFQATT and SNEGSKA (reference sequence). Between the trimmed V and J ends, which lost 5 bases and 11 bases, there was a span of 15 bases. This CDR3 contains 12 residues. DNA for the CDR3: TGCAGTGCTGGGATTCGGGTCGATAAACTGTTTTTT. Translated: CSAGIRVDKLFF.

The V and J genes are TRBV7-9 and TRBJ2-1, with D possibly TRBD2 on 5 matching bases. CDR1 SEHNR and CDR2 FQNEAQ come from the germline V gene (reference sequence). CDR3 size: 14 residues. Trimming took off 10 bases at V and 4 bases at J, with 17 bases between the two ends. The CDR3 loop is CATRDLAAYNEQFF. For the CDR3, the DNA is TGTGCCACCCGGGATCTGGCTGCTTACAATGAGCAGTTCTTC. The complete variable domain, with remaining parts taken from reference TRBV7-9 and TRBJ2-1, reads DTGVSQNPRHKITKRGQNVTFRCDPISEHNRLYWYRQTLGQGPEFLTYFQNEAQLEKSRLLSDRFSAERPKGSFSTLEIQRTEQGDSAMYLCATRDLAAYNEQFFGPGTRLTVL.

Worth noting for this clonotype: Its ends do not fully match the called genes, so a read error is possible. The CDR3 region is CASSLAAGYNEQFF. The CDR3 DNA follows: TGTGCTAGCAGCTTAGCGGCTGGTTACAATGAGCAGTTCTTC. This rearrangement joins TRBV7-7 to TRBJ2-1; tentatively, D is TRBD2 (6 bases). From germline, CDR1 is SSHAT and CDR2 FNYEAQ (reference sequence). CDR3 length: 14 amino acids.